Each of the 8 T cell receptor beta chains below was sequenced from the same sample in a study of blood T cell repertoires in COVID-19. The repertoire was sequenced with immunoSEQ multiplex PCR; TCRdb's copy has only in-frame clones and lacks some. The sample lists roughly 260,000 clones; about four fifths were seen once. The sequencing sample was made of peripheral blood. These receptor sequences come from a woman between 65 and 79 years old with acute or convalescent COVID-19.

The rearrangement joins TRBV7-9 to TRBJ2-7; D is undetermined. With 5 bases removed from V and 4 bases from J, the gap between germline ends came to 9 bases. Germline CDR1 SEHNR, CDR2 FQNEAQ (reference sequence). This CDR3 comprises 12 residues. The CDR3 bases are TGTGCCAGCAGCGTAGGAGATTACGAGCAGTACTTC. This gives the protein CASSVGDYEQYF.

This rearrangement joins TRBV18 to TRBJ2-5; tentative D call: TRBD2 (5 bases). Germline V lookup: CDR1 KGHSH, CDR2 LQKENI. The CDR3 extends over 16 amino acids. V lost 2 bases to trimming and J lost 4 bases, with 17 bases between them. Here the CDR3 DNA reads TGTGCCAGCTCACCAAGAAGGGCCGGAGGTGGAGAGACCCAGTACTTC. Residues: CASSPRRAGGGETQYF.

V is TRBV5-6 and J is TRBJ1-2; tentatively, D is TRBD1 (6 bases). Germline values: CDR1 SGHDT, CDR2 YYEEEE. V lost 2 bases, J lost 8 bases, and 19 bases lay in between. The CDR3 runs to 15 residues. The CDR3 DNA follows: TGTGCCAGCAGCTTCGAGCTACAGGGATGGCTCGGCTACACCTTC. Its protein is CASSFELQGWLGYTF.

The chain employs TRBV11-3 and TRBJ2-6; D might be TRBD1 (6 bases). The ends were cut back, 5 bases at V and 0 bases at J, with 14 bases in the middle. Germline CDR1 and CDR2: SGHNT and YENEEA. This CDR3 region has 17 residues. CDR3 nucleotide sequence: TGTGCCAGCAGCCCCGGACAGCGAAGCTCTGGGGCCAACGTCCTGACTTTC. Translation: CASSPGQRSSGANVLTF. Combining the CDR3 with reference TRBV11-3 and TRBJ2-6 gives the whole variable domain EAGVVQSPRYKIIEKKQPVAFWCNPISGHNTLYWYLQNLGQGPELLIRYENEEAVDDSQLPKDRFSAERLKGVDSTLKIQPAELGDSAVYLCASSPGQRSSGANVLTFGAGSRLTVL.

The chain uses TRBV7-9 and TRBJ1-5, with D maybe TRBD1 (5 bases). The CDR3 contains 14 residues. Germline V gives CDR1 SEHNR, CDR2 FQNEAQ (reference sequence). V was shortened by 3 bases and J by 4 bases, with 10 bases between the two germline ends. DNA for the CDR3: TGTGCCAGCAGCTTTTCGGGGGGAAATCAGCCCCAGCATTTT. This gives the protein CASSFSGGNQPQHF. The full variable domain, rest sourced from reference TRBV7-9 and TRBJ1-5, is DTGVSQNPRHKITKRGQNVTFRCDPISEHNRLYWYRQTLGQGPEFLTYFQNEAQLEKSRLLSDRFSAERPKGSFSTLEIQRTEQGDSAMYLCASSFSGGNQPQHFGDGTRLSIL.

V usage is TRBV11-3 and J usage is TRBJ2-5; D might be TRBD1 (5 bases). CDR1 is SGHNT and CDR2 is YENEEA in the germline V gene. V lost 0 bases to trimming and J lost 5 bases, with 22 bases between them. CDR3 length equals 18 residues. Here the CDR3 DNA reads TGTGCCAGCAGCTTAGATCGGTTCTTAAGGGGCTATGAGGAGACCCAGTACTTC. This encodes CASSLDRFLRGYEETQYF. Full variable domain (outside the CDR3, taken from reference TRBV11-3 and TRBJ2-5): EAGVVQSPRYKIIEKKQPVAFWCNPISGHNTLYWYLQNLGQGPELLIRYENEEAVDDSQLPKDRFSAERLKGVDSTLKIQPAELGDSAVYLCASSLDRFLRGYEETQYFGPGTRLLVL.

The DNA for the CDR3 is TGTGCTAGTGGTTCCACCAGCCCAGGGGTCTCTGAAGCTTTCTTT. Amino acid sequence: CASGSTSPGVSEAFF. The gene calls are TRBV12-5 and TRBJ1-1; D is possibly TRBD1 (6 bases). V lost 4 bases, J lost 6 bases, and 18 bases lay in between. Germline CDR1 is LGHNT and CDR2 is FRNRAP. The CDR3 has 15 residues.

This chain connects TRBV30 to TRBJ1-2; a possible D gene is TRBD1 (5 bases). V lost 3 bases and J lost 6, with 20 bases in between. The CDR3 has 15 residues. The germline V gene encodes CDR1 GTSNPN and CDR2 SVGIG (reference sequence). CDR3 sequence reads: CAWSRLFRGSNGYTF. As DNA, the CDR3 is TGTGCCTGGAGCCGACTTTTTCGGGGGTCAAATGGCTACACCTTC.